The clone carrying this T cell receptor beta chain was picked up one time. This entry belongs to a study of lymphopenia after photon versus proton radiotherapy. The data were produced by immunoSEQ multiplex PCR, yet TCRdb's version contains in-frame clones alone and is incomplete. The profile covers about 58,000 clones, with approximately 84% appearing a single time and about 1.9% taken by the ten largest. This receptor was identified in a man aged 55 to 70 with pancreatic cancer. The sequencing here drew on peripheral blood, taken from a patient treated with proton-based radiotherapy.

The chain's CDR3 is CASSLDSRTGPGQPQHF. The CDR3 nucleotides are TGTGCCAGCAGTTTAGATTCACGGACAGGCCCTGGTCAGCCCCAGCATTTT. The chain uses TRBV28 and TRBJ1-5, with 7 bases aligning to TRBD1. This CDR3 comprises 17 residues. Trimming at V came to 2 bases and at J to 6 bases, leaving 13 bases not matched to a gene. Looked up from germline, CDR1 is MDHEN and CDR2 is SYDVKM.